This T cell receptor beta chain was documented in a study of shared clonotypes between healthy human individuals. Study-level information: The donor pool was made up of two women and a few men aged 18 to 49. Study conclusions and caveats: Rarefaction exposed incomplete sorted-subset sequencing despite large depth.

A note on this clone: Antigen: not known.

Sequencing was at deep level. Produced via immunoSEQ multiplex PCR; TCRdb's table is partial and in-frame only. The table has about 580,000 clones, 98% seen once. Naive CD8 isolation took CD45RO-negative cells positively selected for CCR7 and excluded terminally differentiated effector memory CD45RA+ cells. CDR3 length: 11 residues. Trimming left V 3 bases short and J 9 bases short, with 6 bases between. Looked up from germline, CDR1 is KGHSH and CDR2 is LQKENI. The rearrangement links TRBV18 to TRBJ2-1; D is undetermined. This TCR was recovered from a man aged 25 to 40 in good health. The specimen was naive CD8+ T cells sorted from blood. CDR3 loop: CASSPGGEQFF. The DNA of the CDR3 is TGTGCCAGCTCACCGGGCGGTGAGCAGTTCTTC. Full variable domain (outside the CDR3, taken from reference TRBV18 and TRBJ2-1): NAGVMQNPRHLVRRRGQEARLRCSPMKGHSHVYWYRQLPEEGLKFMVYLQKENIIDESGMPKERFSAEFPKEGPSILRIQQVVRGDSAAYFCASSPGGEQFFGPGTRLTVL.